These 19 T cell receptor beta chains were sequenced from one sample in a study. Treg sorting used a CD4+CD25+CD127-/low gate. TCRdb re-called the 5' RACE reads with MiXCR, one entry per CDR3 protein. Among 10,000 to 13,000 distinct CDR3 sequences listed, under 20% were seen once. The specimen sequenced was Tregs sorted from a lymph node. Receptors were obtained from a female donor with breast cancer.

This clonotype is classed as medium-sized (0.01 to 0.1%). J is TRBJ2-7 and V is TRBV12-3 or TRBV12-4, with D hard to call. CDR3 length: 14 amino acids. Deletions cut 3 bases from V and 2 bases from J, with 11 bases between. The CDR3 nucleotides are TGTGCCAGCAGTTTCTCCCGGAGAGCCTACGAGCAGTACTTC. This encodes CASSFSRRAYEQYF.

By sample share, this clonotype is medium-sized. This chain links TRBV20-1 with TRBJ2-1; 9 bases match TRBD2. Trimming cost V 0 bases and J 1 base; bases outside gene matches: 7. This CDR3 spans 17 amino acids. Germline V gene data show CDR1 as DFQATT and CDR2 as SNEGSKA (reference sequence). CDR3 amino acids: CSARDRGGRASYNEQFF. DNA of the CDR3: TGCAGTGCTAGAGATCGGGGCGGGAGGGCGTCCTACAATGAGCAGTTCTTC.

This clonotype was counted at least ten times. The J gene is TRBJ2-2, the V gene TRBV24-1, with D possibly TRBD2 on 5 matching bases. The ends were cut back, 2 bases at V and 0 bases at J, with 15 bases in the middle. This CDR3 comprises 18 residues. In germline, CDR1 is KGHDR, CDR2 SFDVKD. This CDR3 is CATSDYKGGFSNTGELFF. In DNA form, the CDR3 reads TGTGCCACCAGTGATTATAAAGGCGGGTTCTCGAACACCGGGGAGCTGTTTTTT.

This clonotype was observed many times. V usage is TRBV7-3 and J usage is TRBJ2-3; TRBD2 aligns across 12 bases. This CDR3 contains 17 residues. The junction had 13 bases not matched to a gene; V was cut back by 5 bases and J by 7 bases. Germline V gene sequence: CDR1 SGHTA, CDR2 FQGTGA. As DNA, the CDR3 is TGTGCCAGCAGCAGCTCGCTAGCGGGAGGGCATTCAAATACGCAGTATTTT. The encoded protein is CASSSSLAGGHSNTQYF.

The genes are TRBV5-1 and TRBJ2-5; D could derive from TRBD1 or TRBD2 (5 bases each). This CDR3 is built from 16 residues. Germline CDR1 and CDR2: SGHRS and YFSETQ. V lost 3 bases and J lost 4, with 19 bases in between. CDR3 in amino acids: CASSSMSRGAGETQYF. The CDR3 DNA reads as TGCGCCAGCAGCTCCATGTCTCGTGGGGCGGGAGAGACCCAGTACTTC.

This clonotype is labeled as medium-sized (0.01 to 0.1%). This chain connects TRBV5-1 to TRBJ2-7; D is uncertain. This CDR3 spans 12 amino acids. The V gene's germline CDR1 is SGHRS and CDR2 YFSETQ. Trimming stripped 0 bases from V and 7 bases from J, with 8 bases between. The CDR3 nucleotides are TGCGCCAGCAGCTTGGGGGTCGAGGAGCAGTACTTC. This encodes CASSLGVEEQYF.

The V gene is TRBV12-3 or TRBV12-4, the J gene TRBJ2-6; 7 bases are shared with TRBD1. This CDR3 spans 15 amino acids. V lost 6 bases, J lost 2 bases, and 4 bases stayed unmatched. The CDR3 bases are TGTGCCAGCAGCGACGGGACAGCTGGGGCCAACGTCCTGACTTTC. It specifies CASSDGTAGANVLTF.

This clonotype was recorded once. Given a much more abundant clone one base away, this may be a read error. Without the conserved terminal phenylalanine or tryptophan, this CDR3 likely stems from a read error. The DNA of the CDR3 is TGTGCCAGCACCCCGACTAGATCGACCGGGGAGCTGTTTTCT. Encoded protein: CASTPTRSTGELFS. The chain uses TRBV12-3 or TRBV12-4 and TRBJ2-2, with a weak D call TRBD2 (6 bases). The germline V and J ends were trimmed by 7 bases and 5 bases, with 14 bases remaining between them. CDR3 size: 14 residues.

This clonotype was counted ten times or more. J is TRBJ2-2 and V is TRBV12-5; 7 positions agree with TRBD1. Trimming cost V 2 bases and J 1 base; bases outside gene matches: 4. The CDR3 covers 16 residues. The germline gives CDR1 LGHNT, CDR2 FRNRAP. CDR3 coding DNA: TGTGCTAGTGGTTTGCCGTGGACAGGGAACACCGGGGAGCTGTTTTTT. Protein: CASGLPWTGNTGELFF.

This clonotype was observed many times. The V gene is TRBV5-1, the J gene TRBJ2-1; possibly TRBD2 for D (5 bases). The CDR3 consists of 14 residues. With 4 bases removed from V and 2 bases from J, the gap between germline ends came to 10 bases. CDR1 SGHRS and CDR2 YFSETQ come from the germline V gene. CDR3 sequence: CASSLEGTYNEQFF. CDR3 nucleotides: TGCGCCAGCAGCCTCGAGGGCACCTACAATGAGCAGTTCTTC.

With respect to this clonotype: This may be a read error, as it is one base from a much larger clone. The CDR3 DNA follows: TGTGCCAGCAGCTCCGGGACAGGGGAGTACGAGCAGTACTTC. It is translated as CASSSGTGEYEQYF. V and J are TRBV7-2 and TRBJ2-7, with 10 bases aligning to TRBD1. From germline, CDR1 is SGHTA and CDR2 FQGNSA. The CDR3 has 14 amino acids. Trimming took 4 bases from V and 4 from J; bases not matched to a gene: 4.

On this clonotype: A much bigger clone sits one base away, suggesting this may be a read error. V and J are TRBV4-1 and TRBJ1-1; D gene unclear. CDR1 and CDR2 (germline): MGHRA, YSYEKL. The CDR3 sequence is 14 residues long. This CDR3 reads CASSKDAGNTEAFF. CDR3 coding DNA: TGCGCCAGCAGCAAAGACGCAGGGAACACTGAAGCTTTCTTT.

In regard to this clonotype: Possible read error: a much larger clone is one base away. This sequence joins TRBV10-3 and TRBJ1-3; D uncertain. Trimming left V 7 bases short and J 2 bases short, with 18 bases between. The CDR3 loop spans 16 amino acids. CDR1 and CDR2 (germline): ENHRY, SYGVKD. CDR3 in amino acids: CAITSPGRTAGNTIYF. Written as DNA, the CDR3 is TGTGCCATCACCTCACCCGGACGGACCGCTGGAAACACCATATATTTT.

This clonotype qualifies as medium-sized (0.01 to 0.1%). The rearrangement joins TRBV29-1 to TRBJ2-5; 7 nucleotides match TRBD2. Per the germline V gene, CDR1 is SQVTM and CDR2 is ANQGSEA. V dropped 7 bases and J dropped 1; count of bases not matched to a gene: 9. The length of the CDR3 is 14 residues. The CDR3 DNA is TGCAGCGGTGAGCCTAGCGGAGTCCAAGAGACCCAGTACTTC. Amino acid sequence: CSGEPSGVQETQYF.

This clonotype was counted ten times or more. The J gene is TRBJ2-3, the V gene TRBV7-2; D gene ambiguous. Germline V lookup: CDR1 SGHTA, CDR2 FQGNSA. There are 14 residues in the CDR3. Trimming removed 0 bases at V and 4 bases at J, with 8 bases between. CDR3 residues: CASSLAAASDTQYF. The DNA of the CDR3 is TGTGCCAGCAGCTTAGCGGCGGCCTCAGATACGCAGTATTTT.

The table lists this clonotype with a few counts. The V and J genes are TRBV12-3 or TRBV12-4 and TRBJ1-6, with 7 bases fitting TRBD1. This CDR3 spans 14 amino acids. J was trimmed by 8 bases and V by 6 bases; bases with no gene match: 7. CDR3: CASSLTGWDSPLHF. For the CDR3, the DNA is TGTGCCAGCAGCCTGACAGGGTGGGATTCACCCCTCCACTTT.

The chain recombines TRBV20-1 with TRBJ2-6, with a possible D match to TRBD2 (5 bases). V shed 0 bases and J shed 1 base, with 19 bases lying between them. CDR1 and CDR2 (germline): DFQATT, SNEGSKA (reference sequence). CDR3 length: 19 amino acids. CDR3 sequence reads: CSARDAAGRGSSGANVLTF. Written as DNA, the CDR3 is TGCAGTGCTAGAGACGCGGCAGGCCGGGGTAGTTCTGGGGCCAACGTCCTGACTTTC.

The V and J genes are TRBV25-1 and TRBJ1-2, with 10 bases matching TRBD1. The germline V gene has CDR1 MGHDK and CDR2 SYGVNS. V lost 11 bases to trimming and J lost 6 bases; unmatched junction nucleotides: 9. The CDR3 runs to 13 residues. CDR3 sequence: CAGTPGTGDGYTF. DNA for the CDR3: TGTGCCGGCACTCCCGGGACAGGGGATGGCTACACCTTC.

This clonotype is judged medium-sized. The V gene is TRBV20-1, the J gene TRBJ1-1, with D possibly being TRBD1 (5 bases). Germline CDR1 is DFQATT and CDR2 is SNEGSKA (reference sequence). The CDR3 spans 17 residues. Trimming shortened V by 6 bases and J by 5 bases, and 28 bases separated the two germline ends. This CDR3 is CSASGQGGKGGRTEAFF. DNA of the CDR3: TGCAGTGCCTCTGGCCAGGGAGGGAAAGGCGGAAGAACTGAAGCTTTCTTT.